What follows are 7 T cell receptor beta chains derived from one specimen sequenced in a study of blood T cell repertoires in COVID-19. Clones were sequenced by immunoSEQ multiplex PCR, and TCRdb holds only the in-frame ones, with some missing. The table lists 350,000 to 400,000 clones, 80% to 90% of them singletons. The sequenced sample consisted of PBMCs or T cells enriched from blood (not recorded which). Every receptor here comes from a man between 18 and 29 years old who had recovered from COVID-19.

V is TRBV4-1 and J is TRBJ1-5; 7 positions match TRBD1. V lost 4 bases and J lost 2; bases outside the gene matches: 8. Germline CDR1 and CDR2: MGHRA and YSYEKL. CDR3 size: 16 residues. The CDR3: CASSLGGPGGNQPQHF. DNA for the CDR3: TGCGCCAGCAGCCTAGGGGGCCCGGGCGGCAATCAGCCCCAGCATTTT.

The V gene is TRBV5-4, the J gene TRBJ2-3; 9 bases align to TRBD1. Germline loops: CDR1 SGHNT, CDR2 YYREEE (reference sequence). This CDR3 comprises 17 residues. V lost 0 bases, J lost 2 bases, and 7 bases stayed unmatched. CDR3 residues: CASSLGGDRAFTDTQYF. CDR3 nucleotides: TGTGCCAGCAGCTTGGGTGGGGACAGGGCTTTCACAGATACGCAGTATTTT. Looking up the rest from reference TRBV5-4 and TRBJ2-3 gives the full variable domain: ETGVTQSPTHLIKTRGQQVTLRCSSQSGHNTVSWYQQALGQGPQFIFQYYREEENGRGNFPPRFSGLQFPNYSSELNVNALELDDSALYLCASSLGGDRAFTDTQYFGPGTRLTVL.

V is TRBV28 and J is TRBJ1-2; TRBD1 matches at 10 bases. J was trimmed by 3 bases and V by 6 bases; bases with no gene match: 7. This CDR3 has 15 residues. The germline V gene encodes CDR1 MDHEN and CDR2 SYDVKM. Written as DNA, the CDR3 is TGTGCCAGCAGACCAACTGGACAGGGGGACTATGGCTACACCTTC. It translates to CASRPTGQGDYGYTF.

V is TRBV7-9 and J is TRBJ1-2, with 8 bases lining up with TRBD1. Germline V gives CDR1 SEHNR, CDR2 FQNEAQ (reference sequence). J was trimmed by 4 bases and V by 1 base; bases with no gene match: 5. The CDR3 has 15 residues. CDR3 sequence reads: CASSLGQGAVYGYTF. The CDR3 bases are TGTGCCAGCAGCTTAGGGCAGGGGGCAGTCTATGGCTACACCTTC.

This chain connects TRBV4-2 to TRBJ2-1, with 10 nucleotides matching TRBD2. Germline V CDR1 and CDR2: LGHNA, YNFKEQ. The junction had 2 bases not matched to a gene; V was cut back by 0 bases and J by 6 bases. This CDR3 region has 15 residues. The CDR3 DNA reads as TGTGCCAGCAGCCAAGAAAGCGGGAGGGGCAATGAGCAGTTCTTC. It yields the protein CASSQESGRGNEQFF.

This chain connects TRBV6-5 to TRBJ2-5; 9 nucleotides agree with TRBD1. The germline V gene has CDR1 MNHEY and CDR2 SVGAGI. The CDR3 has 14 residues. J gave up 5 bases and V 5 bases, and 6 bases lay outside the gene matches. Here the CDR3 reads CASSRDRARETQYF. The CDR3 nucleotides read TGTGCCAGCAGTAGGGACAGGGCCAGGGAGACCCAGTACTTC.

The chain employs TRBV9 and TRBJ1-4; D ambiguous. This CDR3 has 15 amino acids. Trimming took off 1 base at V and 0 bases at J, with 7 bases between the two ends. Germline lookup yields CDR1 SGDLS and CDR2 YYNGEE. CDR3 nucleotide sequence: TGTGCCAGCAGCGTATTCGGGTCAACTAATGAAAAACTGTTTTTT. Translating gives CASSVFGSTNEKLFF. The full variable domain, rest sourced from reference TRBV9 and TRBJ1-4, is DSGVTQTPKHLITATGQRVTLRCSPRSGDLSVYWYQQSLDQGLQFLIQYYNGEERAKGNILERFSAQQFPDLHSELNLSSLELGDSALYFCASSVFGSTNEKLFFGSGTQLSVL.